Presented here are 8 T cell receptor beta chains from one specimen sequenced in a study of cytomegalovirus exposure and HLA in healthy donors. A multiplex PCR was run with 60 Vbeta primers and 13 Jbeta primers. Here immunoSEQ multiplex PCR was the method, and the copy in TCRdb shows in-frame clones only, minus some. The sample holds around 150,000 clones; roughly 80% are singletons and the top ten take around 2%. Sequenced: PBMCs. The receptor source for this set is a man aged 30 to 39 in good health and CMV-seronegative.

The genes are TRBV28 and TRBJ2-7; weak D call: TRBD2 (5 bases). The CDR3 is made up of 16 amino acids. In germline, CDR1 is MDHEN, CDR2 SYDVKM. Trimming took off 5 bases at V and 0 bases at J, with 17 bases between the two ends. The CDR3 reads CASSPPGGSNSYEQYF. The CDR3 nucleotides are TGTGCCAGCAGTCCGCCGGGCGGGTCCAACTCCTACGAGCAGTACTTC.

The chain recombines TRBV4-2 with TRBJ2-3, with 8 bases lining up with TRBD1. CDR3 length: 16 residues. CDR1 and CDR2 (germline): LGHNA, YNFKEQ. J lost 6 bases, V lost 0 bases, and 8 bases had no gene match. The DNA of the CDR3 is TGTGCCAGCAGCCAAGATTTTACAGGGGGTTTGGATACGCAGTATTTT. Its protein is CASSQDFTGGLDTQYF.

In nucleotides, the CDR3 is TGTGCCAGCAGCTTACAGGGCTACGAGCAGTACTTC. It specifies CASSLQGYEQYF. The chain carries TRBV7-9 and TRBJ2-7; D perhaps matches TRBD1 (5 bases). The CDR3 is 12 residues long. Germline V gene lookup returns CDR1 SEHNR and CDR2 FQNEAQ (reference sequence). With 2 bases removed from V and 3 bases from J, the gap between germline ends came to 5 bases.

The chain employs TRBV9 and TRBJ2-7, with no clear D. Trimming took 0 bases from V and 2 from J, leaving 12 bases between them. The length of the CDR3 is 15 residues. Germline V gives CDR1 SGDLS, CDR2 YYNGEE. CDR3 nucleotides: TGTGCCAGCAGCGTAGGTACGTCGGAGACCTACGAGCAGTACTTC. The encoded protein is CASSVGTSETYEQYF. The whole variable domain, filled in from reference TRBV9 and TRBJ2-7, reads DSGVTQTPKHLITATGQRVTLRCSPRSGDLSVYWYQQSLDQGLQFLIQYYNGEERAKGNILERFSAQQFPDLHSELNLSSLELGDSALYFCASSVGTSETYEQYFGPGTRLTVT.

J is TRBJ1-5 and V is TRBV27, with 9 bases identical to TRBD1. The CDR3 consists of 17 residues. With 5 bases clipped from V and 0 bases from J, the junction kept 8 bases outside the gene matches. Germline assignment: CDR1 MNHEY and CDR2 SMNVEV (reference sequence). The CDR3 reads CASSPGTGSYSNQPQHF. CDR3 DNA sequence: TGTGCCAGCAGTCCCGGGACAGGGTCCTATAGCAATCAGCCCCAGCATTTT.

The chain links TRBV19 to TRBJ2-1; 11 positions match TRBD1. The germline V gene has CDR1 LNHDA and CDR2 SQIVND (reference sequence). Unmatched junction bases numbered 3, after V lost 5 bases and J lost 3 bases. This CDR3 contains 15 residues. The CDR3 nucleotides read TGTGCCAGTAGTCGGACAGGGGGCGGCTACAATGAGCAGTTCTTC. Translating gives CASSRTGGGYNEQFF.

The CDR3 bases are TGTGCCAGCTCACTACAGACAGGGATCGGTGGTGGCAATCAGCCCCAGCATTTT. It yields the protein CASSLQTGIGGGNQPQHF. The chain carries TRBV18 and TRBJ1-5, with 7 bases lining up with TRBD1. The V gene's germline CDR1 is KGHSH and CDR2 LQKENI. The CDR3 covers 18 residues. V trimming: 4 bases; J trimming: 2 bases; junction bases outside the gene matches: 14.

The chain has TRBV5-1 and TRBJ2-5, with TRBD2 matching 8 bases. With 8 bases clipped from V and 3 bases from J, the junction kept 9 bases outside the gene matches. The CDR3 is made up of 14 amino acids. Germline V gene lookup returns CDR1 SGHRS and CDR2 YFSETQ. The CDR3 DNA follows: TGCGCCAGTAGTCGAGCGGGAGATAAAGAGACCCAGTACTTC. Amino acids: CASSRAGDKETQYF.